The 9 T cell receptor beta chains listed next were all sequenced from one sample in a study of blood T cell repertoires in COVID-19 (dated by TCRdb to between 2020 and 2021). The library relied on the immunoSEQ multiplex PCR assay. Drawn from immuneACCESS, this table holds only the in-frame rearrangements with V and J called that TCRdb kept. Clones are partly lost; checked studies trace under half to an unresolved V gene and leave the rest unexplained. This sample holds 140,000 to 150,000 clones; roughly 86% were observed only once. In total, the top ten clones hold approximately 2% of the sample. The specimen was peripheral blood. These receptors all stem from a man between 65 and 85 years old with acute or convalescent COVID-19.

The rearrangement uses TRBV14 and TRBJ2-6; D not resolved. Germline V gene lookup returns CDR1 SGHDN and CDR2 FVKESK. Trimming removed 8 bases at V and 8 bases at J, with 10 bases between. The CDR3 contains 12 residues. CDR3 sequence (DNA): TGTGCCAGCTCCCAACAGCCCAACGTCCTGACTTTC. Residues: CASSQQPNVLTF.

This clone was detected once. The chain combines TRBV28 with TRBJ2-1; 9 bases are shared with TRBD1. This CDR3 spans 15 amino acids. Germline CDR1 and CDR2: MDHEN and SYDVKM. Trimming removed 5 bases from V and 5 bases from J; junction bases left unmatched: 7. The CDR3 region is CASSTAGTGNNEQFF. In DNA form, the CDR3 reads TGTGCCAGCAGTACGGCCGGGACAGGGAACAATGAGCAGTTCTTC.

The rearrangement links TRBV10-1 to TRBJ2-1; 7 nucleotides align to TRBD2. The CDR3 has 14 amino acids. Germline V CDR1 and CDR2: WNHNN, SYGVQD (reference sequence). The junction had 3 bases not matched to a gene; V was cut back by 4 bases and J by 3 bases. The CDR3 DNA sequence: TGCGCCAGCAGTGCCGGCGGGGGCTACAATGAGCAGTTCTTC. It encodes CASSAGGGYNEQFF.

The chain employs TRBV19 and TRBJ2-1; weak D call: TRBD1 (6 bases). Germline CDR1 LNHDA, CDR2 SQIVND (reference sequence). Trimming stripped 2 bases from V and 1 base from J, with 12 bases between. The CDR3 runs 16 residues. The CDR3 sequence is CASSILGQGSYNEQFF. The CDR3, as DNA: TGTGCCAGTAGTATATTGGGGCAGGGGTCCTACAATGAGCAGTTCTTC.

The chain couples TRBV11-2 to TRBJ2-2; 8 bases match TRBD1. J gave up 7 bases and V 2 bases, and 9 bases lay outside the gene matches. This CDR3 is built from 16 residues. Germline V lookup: CDR1 SGHAT, CDR2 FQNNGV. CDR3 bases: TGTGCCAGCAGCTTAATGGGGCAGGGGGCTGGCGGGGAGCTGTTTTTT. Protein: CASSLMGQGAGGELFF.

The V call is TRBV9, the J call TRBJ2-7; 8 nucleotides agree with TRBD2. The ends lost 0 bases at V and 0 bases at J; junction bases unmatched: 2. The CDR3 has 15 residues. Germline V gene sequence: CDR1 SGDLS, CDR2 YYNGEE. CDR3 nucleotides: TGTGCCAGCAGCGTAGCGGGAGGGTTCTCCTACGAGCAGTACTTC. Translating gives CASSVAGGFSYEQYF.

The chain uses TRBV12-3 or TRBV12-4 and TRBJ1-2, with D possibly TRBD1 on 6 matching bases. The CDR3 spans 13 residues. Trimming left V 5 bases short and J 4 bases short, with 11 bases between. The CDR3: CASSVRGTYGYTF. Written as DNA, the CDR3 is TGTGCCAGCAGTGTCAGGGGTACCTATGGCTACACCTTC.

The chain recombines TRBV6-2 or TRBV6-3 with TRBJ2-7, with 9 bases identical to TRBD1. Germline lookup yields CDR1 MNHEY and CDR2 SVGEGT. After removal of 6 bases from V and 4 bases from J, the junction contained 10 bases not matched to a gene. This CDR3 comprises 15 residues. The CDR3 DNA sequence: TGTGCCAGCAGCCGAACAGGGGGCGCTGAGTACGAGCAGTACTTC. Translation: CASSRTGGAEYEQYF.

V usage is TRBV21-1 and J usage is TRBJ2-2; the table's D call TRBD2 went unverified against the DNA. TRBV21-1 is tagged as a pseudogene. The CDR3 is 16 amino acids. The CDR3 sequence is CASSILAGSNTGELFF. The CDR3 DNA follows: TGTGCCAGCAGCATACTAGCGGGGTCGAACACCGGGGAGCTGTTTTTT.